Presented here are 9 T cell receptor beta chains from one specimen sequenced in a study of graft-versus-host responses after intestinal transplantation. These receptors' antigens are unknown. Profiling relied on immunoSEQ multiplex PCR, and the TCRdb table lists in-frame clones only, not all of them. The sample yields tens of thousands of clones, 75% to 90% seen once. The sample consisted of unstimulated CD8+ T cells sorted from spleen or lymph node cells, taken before intestinal transplant. These receptors came from a human donor who received an intestinal transplant.

Points on this clone: Other DNA sequences from this sample encode an identical CDR3 as well. V usage is TRBV27 and J usage is TRBJ2-1, with D hard to call. V lost 3 bases and J lost 0, with 3 bases in between. CDR1 and CDR2 (germline): MNHEY, SMNVEV (reference sequence). This CDR3 contains 13 residues. The CDR3 DNA reads TGTGCCAGCAGTTTCAGCTCCTACAATGAGCAGTTCTTC. This gives the protein CASSFSSYNEQFF.

The rearrangement links TRBV9 to TRBJ1-1; 9 bases fit TRBD1. Germline V CDR1 and CDR2: SGDLS, YYNGEE. The CDR3 runs 15 residues. Trimming removed 3 bases from V and 5 bases from J; junction bases left unmatched: 8. In nucleotides, the CDR3 is TGTGCCAGCAGCGCGAAAGACAGGGGGAGGACTGAAGCTTTCTTT. Its translation: CASSAKDRGRTEAFF.

The chain uses TRBV7-6 and TRBJ2-5; possibly TRBD2 for D (6 bases). Germline CDR1 SGHVS, CDR2 FNYEAQ. V dropped 2 bases and J dropped 3 bases, with 13 bases sitting between them. There are 15 residues in the CDR3. The CDR3 DNA is TGTGCCAGCAGCTTACCCCCGCGGGGCAAAGAGACCCAGTACTTC. It specifies CASSLPPRGKETQYF.

This rearrangement joins TRBV13 to TRBJ2-7; 7 nucleotides match TRBD2. The V gene's germline CDR1 is PRHDT and CDR2 FYEKMQ (reference sequence). CDR3 length equals 14 residues. Trimming at V came to 5 bases and at J to 0 bases, leaving 4 bases not matched to a gene. The CDR3 DNA reads TGTGCCAGCAGCACACGACTAGCCTCCTACGAGCAGTACTTC. Residues: CASSTRLASYEQYF.

The rearrangement joins TRBV28 to TRBJ1-5; D is unclear. This CDR3 comprises 14 residues. CDR1 and CDR2 (germline): MDHEN, SYDVKM. Trimming cost V 3 bases and J 3 bases, with 9 bases left between them. CDR3 protein: CASSFPQANQPQHF. The CDR3, as DNA: TGTGCCAGCAGTTTCCCCCAGGCCAATCAGCCCCAGCATTTT. Full variable domain (remainder filled in from reference TRBV28 and TRBJ1-5): DVKVTQSSRYLVKRTGEKVFLECVQDMDHENMFWYRQDPGLGLRLIYFSYDVKMKEKGDIPEGYSVSREKKERFSLILESASTNQTSMYLCASSFPQANQPQHFGDGTRLSIL.

The genes are TRBV11-3 and TRBJ2-2; TRBD1 agrees at 7 bases. The CDR3 runs 15 residues. Trimming removed 5 bases from V and 3 bases from J; junction bases left unmatched: 6. In germline, CDR1 is SGHNT, CDR2 YENEEA. In DNA form, the CDR3 reads TGTGCCAGCAGCCCCAACAGGGGTGACACCGGGGAGCTGTTTTTT. This encodes CASSPNRGDTGELFF. The full variable domain, completed using reference TRBV11-3 and TRBJ2-2, is EAGVVQSPRYKIIEKKQPVAFWCNPISGHNTLYWYLQNLGQGPELLIRYENEEAVDDSQLPKDRFSAERLKGVDSTLKIQPAELGDSAVYLCASSPNRGDTGELFFGEGSRLTVL.

V usage is TRBV14 and J usage is TRBJ1-1, with D unresolved. V dropped 0 bases and J dropped 1 base, with 6 bases sitting between them. From germline, CDR1 is SGHDN and CDR2 FVKESK. This CDR3 has 14 amino acids. The CDR3 spells CASSQERTNTEAFF. CDR3 in DNA: TGTGCCAGCAGCCAAGAGAGGACGAACACTGAAGCTTTCTTT.

The chain recombines TRBV27 with TRBJ2-5, with D unresolved. The germline V gene has CDR1 MNHEY and CDR2 SMNVEV (reference sequence). V lost 3 bases and J 0 bases, leaving 8 bases between the germline ends. There are 14 residues in the CDR3. DNA of the CDR3: TGTGCCAGCAGTTTGGTAGGAGACCAAGAGACCCAGTACTTC. As protein: CASSLVGDQETQYF.

This chain joins TRBV6-1 and TRBJ2-1; D is undetermined. Germline V lookup: CDR1 MNHNS, CDR2 SASEGT. CDR3 length: 17 residues. Trimming took 2 bases from V and 1 from J, leaving 15 bases between them. CDR3 region: CASSELLLRSSYNEQFF. In DNA form, the CDR3 reads TGTGCCAGCAGTGAACTCCTTTTGCGGAGTTCCTACAATGAGCAGTTCTTC.